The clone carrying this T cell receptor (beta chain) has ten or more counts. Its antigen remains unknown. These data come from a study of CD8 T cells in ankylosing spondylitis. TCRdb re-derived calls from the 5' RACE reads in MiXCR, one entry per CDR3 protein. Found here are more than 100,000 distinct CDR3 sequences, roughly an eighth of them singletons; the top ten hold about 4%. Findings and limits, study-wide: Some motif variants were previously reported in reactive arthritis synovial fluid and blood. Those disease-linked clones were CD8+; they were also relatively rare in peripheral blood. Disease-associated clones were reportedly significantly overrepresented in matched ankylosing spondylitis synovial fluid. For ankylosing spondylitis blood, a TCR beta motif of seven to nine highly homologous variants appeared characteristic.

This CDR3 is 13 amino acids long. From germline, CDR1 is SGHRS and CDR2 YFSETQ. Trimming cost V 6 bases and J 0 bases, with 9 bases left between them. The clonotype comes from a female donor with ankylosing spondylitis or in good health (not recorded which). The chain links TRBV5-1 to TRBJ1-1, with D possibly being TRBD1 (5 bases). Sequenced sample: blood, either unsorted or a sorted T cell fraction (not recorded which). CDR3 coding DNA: TGCGCCAGCACCACAGGAGTGAACACTGAAGCTTTCTTT. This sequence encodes CASTTGVNTEAFF.